The clone carrying this T cell receptor (beta chain) was seen once. Antigen unknown. The sample is drawn from a study of radiotherapy plus CTLA-4 blockade in lung cancer. Study context: Of the patients, about 20% showed objective responses and approximately 34% attained disease control. Study findings and constraints: The best prediction of response reportedly came from early blood T cell clone dynamics, with interferon-beta. There was expansion of tumor-derived TCR clones in blood after radiotherapy plus ipilimumab.

The assay was immunoSEQ multiplex PCR, and TCRdb's table has in-frame clones only and misses some. The sample has tens of thousands of clones, roughly 84% seen once. From germline, CDR1 is MNHNS and CDR2 SASEGT. This CDR3 has 16 residues. The J segment lost 0 bases and the V segment lost 1 base, leaving 2 bases of the junction unmatched. This receptor was taken from a human donor with non-small cell lung cancer who had a partial response to radiotherapy plus ipilimumab. Source: peripheral blood, taken from a patient treated with radiotherapy plus ipilimumab. The V gene is TRBV6-1, the J gene TRBJ2-4; 8 nucleotides align to TRBD1. The CDR3 bases are TGTGCCAGCAGTGAAGGGGACAGGTCAGCCAAAAACATTCAGTACTTC. Translated, it gives CASSEGDRSAKNIQYF.